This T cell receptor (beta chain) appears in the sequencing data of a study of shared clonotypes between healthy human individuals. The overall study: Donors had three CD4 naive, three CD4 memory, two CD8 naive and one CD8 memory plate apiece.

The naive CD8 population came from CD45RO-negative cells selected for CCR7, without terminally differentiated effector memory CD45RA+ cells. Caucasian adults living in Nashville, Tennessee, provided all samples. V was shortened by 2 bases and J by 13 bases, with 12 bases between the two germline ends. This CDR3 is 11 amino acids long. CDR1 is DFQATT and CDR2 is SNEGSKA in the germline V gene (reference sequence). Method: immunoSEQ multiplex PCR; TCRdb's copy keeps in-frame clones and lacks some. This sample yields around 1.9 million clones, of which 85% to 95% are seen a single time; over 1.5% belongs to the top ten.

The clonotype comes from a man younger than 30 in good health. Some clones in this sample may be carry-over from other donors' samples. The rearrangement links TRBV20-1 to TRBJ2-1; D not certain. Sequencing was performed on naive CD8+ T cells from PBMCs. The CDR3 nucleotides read TGCAGTGCTAGATATACGTCTGATCAGTTCTTC. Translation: CSARYTSDQFF.